This T cell receptor (beta chain) was sequenced during a study of breast tumors, draining lymph nodes, adjacent tissues. Study observations and caveats: The data were judged consistent with most tumor T cells coming from lymph node and expanding in tumor. Compared with basal-like, luminal-like tumors shared significantly more repertoire with nontumor tissue.

Axillary draining lymph nodes of breast cancer patients supplied the node samples. TCRdb fed the multiplex PCR reads into MiXCR, producing one record per CDR3 protein. The table has 150,000 to 250,000 distinct CDR3 sequences, roughly 31% seen once. CDR1 is LNHDA and CDR2 is SQIVND in the germline V gene (reference sequence). The CDR3 runs to 15 residues. The V end was cut by 3 bases, the J end by 0 bases, with 6 bases between. Regarding this clonotype: Its matching antigen is unknown.

The sample comprised axillary lymph node tissue. This clonotype originated in a female donor with breast cancer. Some clones in this sample may be carry-over from other donors' samples. The V gene is TRBV19, the J gene TRBJ1-6; D is undetermined. CDR3 in amino acids: CASSIRSSYNSPLHF. The DNA for the CDR3 is TGTGCCAGTAGTATTCGGAGCTCCTATAATTCACCCCTCCACTTT.